This T cell receptor (beta chain) was recovered during a study of neoadjuvant anti-PD-1 for oral cavity cancer. Study summary: Nivolumab at 3 mg/kg was mostly given biweekly, three to four doses, pre-surgery. General study results and limits: Post-nivolumab, blood T cell clonality was significantly elevated in non-responders.

TCRdb keeps only in-frame clones here, not all; method: immunoSEQ multiplex PCR. This table has about 14,000 clones, 71% appearing once. Comment on this clone: The antigen is undetermined.

The germline V gene has CDR1 SGHRS and CDR2 YFSETQ. V shed 3 bases and J 6 bases; nucleotides not matched to a gene: 5. This CDR3 spans 14 amino acids. This TCR derives from a person aged 35-79 years with oral cavity squamous cell carcinoma. J is TRBJ2-7 and V is TRBV5-1; 11 bases line up with TRBD1. Sequences were derived from PBMCs, sampled before nivolumab (anti-PD-1) treatment. The CDR3, as DNA: TGCGCCAGCAGCTCGGGACAGGGGGTTTTCGAGCAGTACTTC. The encoded protein is CASSSGQGVFEQYF. Filled out from reference TRBV5-1 and TRBJ2-7, the complete variable domain reads KAGVTQTPRYLIKTRGQQVTLSCSPISGHRSVSWYQQTPGQGLQFLFEYFSETQRNKGNFPGRFSGRQFSNSRSEMNVSTLELGDSALYLCASSSGQGVFEQYFGPGTRLTVT.